This entry concerns a single T cell receptor beta chain. Method: immunoSEQ multiplex PCR; TCRdb's copy keeps in-frame clones and lacks some. The repertoire holds 150,000 or so clones, with approximately 80% as singletons. The germline V gene encodes CDR1 KGHSH and CDR2 LQKENI. The CDR3 sequence is 15 residues long. V lost 5 bases to trimming and J lost 3 bases, with 16 bases between them. The data derive from a study of cytomegalovirus exposure and HLA in healthy donors. The clonotype originates from a man younger than 45 in good health and CMV-seropositive. V gene TRBV18 combines with J gene TRBJ1-1; perhaps TRBD1 as D (6 bases). Sequenced material: PBMCs. The CDR3 spells CASSERTEFDTEAFF. CDR3 sequence (DNA): TGTGCCAGCTCAGAAAGGACAGAATTTGACACTGAAGCTTTCTTT.